Presented here are 21 T cell receptor beta chains from one specimen sequenced in a study of cytomegalovirus exposure and HLA in healthy donors. It was with 60 Vbeta and 13 Jbeta primers that the PCR ran. The method was immunoSEQ multiplex PCR; TCRdb's version includes in-frame clones alone and lacks a portion of them. The table has 100,000 to 150,000 clones, over 15% seen once. Sequenced input: PBMCs. The origin of the receptors is a female donor in good health and CMV-seropositive.

The rearrangement joins TRBV4-3 to TRBJ2-5; TRBD2 matches 7 bases. The CDR3 consists of 16 residues. V gave up 5 bases and J gave up 5 bases; unmatched junction bases: 14. In germline, CDR1 is LGHNA, CDR2 YSLEER. CDR3: CASSAGGEGLTETQYF. The CDR3 DNA reads as TGCGCCAGCAGCGCCGGAGGGGAGGGACTAACTGAGACCCAGTACTTC.

The chain joins TRBV9 to TRBJ2-3; D might be TRBD1 (6 bases). The V and J ends lost 4 bases and 0 bases respectively, with 15 bases between them. CDR1 and CDR2 from the germline V gene are SGDLS and YYNGEE. This CDR3 is built from 16 residues. CDR3: CASSNNRETSTDTQYF. The CDR3 DNA sequence: TGTGCCAGCAGCAATAACAGGGAAACTAGCACAGATACGCAGTATTTT.

This clone was counted a few times. The genes are TRBV7-9 and TRBJ2-5; perhaps TRBD2 as D (6 bases). V gave up 5 bases and J gave up 4 bases, with 11 bases separating them. Looked up from germline, CDR1 is SEHNR and CDR2 is FQNEAQ (reference sequence). There are 13 residues in the CDR3. The CDR3 is CASSPDYSETQYF. The CDR3 region has the DNA TGTGCCAGCAGCCCGGACTACTCAGAGACCCAGTACTTC.

The chain uses TRBV12-5 and TRBJ2-2, with no clear D. Per germline, CDR1 LGHNT and CDR2 FRNRAP. V dropped 0 bases and J dropped 5 bases, with 7 bases sitting between them. The CDR3 length is 14 residues. CDR3 loop: CASGLVQLTGELFF. The CDR3 DNA is TGTGCTAGTGGTTTGGTACAGTTGACCGGGGAGCTGTTTTTT.

The rearrangement uses TRBV5-1 and TRBJ2-7, with TRBD2 matching 11 bases. The CDR3 contains 17 residues. Per the germline V gene, CDR1 is SGHRS and CDR2 is YFSETQ. V trimming: 1 base; J trimming: 5 bases; junction bases outside the gene matches: 11. The DNA of the CDR3 is TGCGCCAGCAGCTTGTTACGAGGCCTAGCGGGAGGAGACGAGCAGTACTTC. Its translation: CASSLLRGLAGGDEQYF.

CDR3 coding DNA: TGTGCCAGCCTAGGACTAGCGGGGACCCAGTACTTC. Translated, it gives CASLGLAGTQYF. This rearrangement joins TRBV2 to TRBJ2-5, with TRBD2 identical over 11 bases. This CDR3 is built from 12 residues. CDR1 and CDR2 from the germline V gene are SNHLY and FYNNEI. V lost 8 bases, J lost 7 bases, and 3 bases stayed unmatched.

The chain recombines TRBV6-5 with TRBJ1-5; D is perhaps TRBD1 (5 bases). The CDR3 extends over 14 amino acids. Per germline, CDR1 MNHEY and CDR2 SVGAGI. Trimming shortened V by 2 bases and J by 9 bases, and 14 bases separated the two germline ends. The CDR3 spells CASSYGRGTGPQHF. Written as DNA, the CDR3 is TGTGCCAGCAGTTACGGGAGGGGCACCGGGCCCCAGCATTTT.

This clone has only a few counts. The genes are TRBV12-5 and TRBJ2-5; maybe TRBD2 (6 bases). This CDR3 is 14 amino acids long. V lost 6 bases and J 0 bases, leaving 11 bases between the germline ends. The germline CDR1 and CDR2 sequences are LGHNT and FRNRAP. Here the CDR3 DNA reads TGTGCTAGTGGAAAGGAGGGTTACCAAGAGACCCAGTACTTC. The encoded protein is CASGKEGYQETQYF. Combining the CDR3 with reference TRBV12-5 and TRBJ2-5 gives the whole variable domain DARVTQTPRHKVTEMGQEVTMRCQPILGHNTVFWYRQTMMQGLELLAYFRNRAPLDDSGMPKDRFSAEMPDATLATLKIQPSEPRDSAVYFCASGKEGYQETQYFGPGTRLLVL.

This clone showed up just a few times. The rearrangement links TRBV19 to TRBJ1-6; 7 bases fit TRBD1. The length of the CDR3 is 14 residues. Germline assignment: CDR1 LNHDA and CDR2 SQIVND (reference sequence). J lost 8 bases, V lost 6 bases, and 7 bases had no gene match. The CDR3 bases are TGTGCCAGTAGACGGGACAGTTCCTATTCACCCCTCCACTTT. Its translation is CASRRDSSYSPLHF.

The chain employs TRBV4-1 and TRBJ1-1; D gene uncertain. The CDR3 sequence is 14 residues long. Deletions cut 4 bases from V and 10 bases from J, with 19 bases between. Germline loops: CDR1 MGHRA, CDR2 YSYEKL. The chain's CDR3 is CASSREALPPGAFF. The CDR3 DNA is TGCGCCAGCAGCCGAGAGGCCCTCCCGCCGGGAGCTTTCTTT.

This chain connects TRBV19 to TRBJ2-3, with a weak D call TRBD1 (6 bases). In germline, CDR1 is LNHDA, CDR2 SQIVND (reference sequence). CDR3 length: 14 residues. Trimming shortened V by 6 bases and J by 0 bases, and 10 bases separated the two germline ends. The CDR3 loop is CASRRQDSTDTQYF. In nucleotides, the CDR3 is TGTGCCAGTAGGAGACAGGATAGCACAGATACGCAGTATTTT.

This chain uses TRBV27 with TRBJ2-3; D uncertain. The germline V gene has CDR1 MNHEY and CDR2 SMNVEV (reference sequence). There are 12 residues in the CDR3. V was cut by 0 bases and J by 14 bases, with 12 bases left in between. The CDR3 coding sequence is TGTGCCAGCAGTTTATCCGCTAGATTGTGGTATTTT. It specifies CASSLSARLWYF.

This clone was seen only a few times. The CDR3 reads CASSDRGEQYF. The CDR3 nucleotides are TGTGCCAGCAGTGACAGGGGCGAGCAGTACTTC. The chain employs TRBV6-5 and TRBJ2-7, with 8 nucleotides matching TRBD1. Germline trimming cut 5 bases from V and 6 bases from J; bases unmatched to any gene: 0. The germline V gene encodes CDR1 MNHEY and CDR2 SVGAGI. This CDR3 comprises 11 residues.

This clone was counted a few times. The V gene is TRBV5-1, the J gene TRBJ2-2; possible D gene TRBD1, 5 bases. This CDR3 spans 15 amino acids. The ends were cut back, 0 bases at V and 7 bases at J, with 13 bases in the middle. Germline loops: CDR1 SGHRS, CDR2 YFSETQ. The CDR3 is CASSLGQTFGGELFF. In DNA form, the CDR3 reads TGCGCCAGCAGCTTGGGACAGACCTTTGGCGGGGAGCTGTTTTTT. Full variable domain (outside the CDR3, taken from reference TRBV5-1 and TRBJ2-2): KAGVTQTPRYLIKTRGQQVTLSCSPISGHRSVSWYQQTPGQGLQFLFEYFSETQRNKGNFPGRFSGRQFSNSRSEMNVSTLELGDSALYLCASSLGQTFGGELFFGEGSRLTVL.

This clone has a handful of counts. The chain carries TRBV30 and TRBJ1-1; D gene uncertain. The V end lost 5 bases, the J end lost 4 bases, and 17 bases lay between the germline ends. The CDR3 is 14 residues long. Germline V gene lookup returns CDR1 GTSNPN and CDR2 SVGIG (reference sequence). The DNA of the CDR3 is TGTGCCTGGGCCCTAGGTAATATTGGCACTGAAGCTTTCTTT. This codes for CAWALGNIGTEAFF.

This clone was counted between two and nine times. The chain couples TRBV27 to TRBJ2-3; possibly TRBD1 for D (6 bases). The CDR3 has 15 residues. CDR1 and CDR2 from the germline V gene are MNHEY and SMNVEV (reference sequence). The V gene lost 5 bases and the J gene lost 2 bases, with 14 bases spanning the gap. DNA for the CDR3: TGTGCCAGCAGTGTGCGTCAGGGGCCCACAGATACGCAGTATTTT. This sequence encodes CASSVRQGPTDTQYF.

This clone showed up just a few times. The chain recombines TRBV4-3 with TRBJ1-4; 8 bases agree with TRBD1. This CDR3 has 16 amino acids. Germline V gene lookup returns CDR1 LGHNA and CDR2 YSLEER. The ends lost 3 bases at V and 2 bases at J; junction bases unmatched: 5. In DNA form, the CDR3 reads TGCGCCAGCAGCCATGAAAGACAGGGGACTAATGAAAAACTGTTTTTT. Translating gives CASSHERQGTNEKLFF.

There are a few counts of this clone. The chain recombines TRBV27 with TRBJ2-7; TRBD1 matches 7 bases. Germline V gene data show CDR1 as MNHEY and CDR2 as SMNVEV (reference sequence). The V and J ends lost 6 bases and 2 bases, in that order; junction bases with no gene match: 10. The CDR3 is 15 amino acids. The CDR3 region has the DNA TGTGCCAGCAGAACACTACAGGGGCACCCCTACGAGCAGTACTTC. This encodes CASRTLQGHPYEQYF.

The sample holds a few counts of this clone. The CDR3 DNA sequence: TGCAGCGCAATCAAGCCAGGCTACACCTTC. It yields the protein CSAIKPGYTF. This chain links TRBV29-1 with TRBJ1-2; D gene unclear. The CDR3 is 10 amino acids. Trimming shortened V by 7 bases and J by 8 bases, and 11 bases separated the two germline ends. Germline CDR1 is SQVTM and CDR2 is ANQGSEA. Looking up the rest from reference TRBV29-1 and TRBJ1-2 gives the full variable domain: SAVISQKPSRDICQRGTSLTIQCQVDSQVTMMFWYRQQPGQSLTLIATANQGSEATYESGFVIDKFPISRPNLTFSTLTVSNMSPEDSSIYLCSAIKPGYTFGSGTRLTVV.

The CDR3 DNA is TGCGCCAGCAGCCGGGTATTGAGGACCGGGGAGCTGTTTTTT. This translates into CASSRVLRTGELFF. The chain uses TRBV5-1 and TRBJ2-2; no reliable D call. Trimming took 4 bases from V and 5 from J, leaving 12 bases between them. Germline V CDR1 and CDR2: SGHRS, YFSETQ. The CDR3 runs 14 residues.

This clone was detected only a few times. CDR3 protein: CASSLYGQGVMETQYF. The CDR3 bases are TGTGCCAGCAGTCTTTACGGACAGGGGGTCATGGAGACCCAGTACTTC. This chain connects TRBV28 to TRBJ2-5; 10 nucleotides agree with TRBD1. Germline CDR1 MDHEN, CDR2 SYDVKM. V was clipped by 5 bases and J by 5 bases; unmatched bases: 11. The CDR3 consists of 16 residues.